The present TCR beta chain was sequenced within a study of CXCR3-negative and CXCR3-positive naive CD8 T cells. Study outcomes and limitations: Unlike memory cells, which differed, naive CXCR3-negative and CXCR3-positive cells had similar TRBV-TRBJ usage.

For this clonotype: The target antigen is unknown.

All TRB cDNA libraries came from 5' RACE performed with UMI labels. Reanalyzing the 5' RACE reads, TCRdb keeps one entry per CDR3 protein, without DNA. This table lists approximately 83,000 distinct CDR3 sequences. The CDR3 extends over 15 amino acids. CDR1 and CDR2 (germline): MNHNY, SVGAGI (reference sequence). This TCR was sampled from a human donor in good health. Some clones in this sample may be carry-over from other donors' samples. The V gene is TRBV6-6, the J gene TRBJ2-2; the TCRdb call, TRBD2, lacks DNA for checking. Sequenced material: naive CXCR3- CD8+ T cells from blood. Subset denoted: CD45RO-CCR7+CD27+CD95- naive CD8+ T cells lacking CXCR3 (TNR3-). CDR3 sequence reads: CTSRAGPINTGELFF.